This T cell receptor beta chain was recorded in a study of cytotoxic CD8 clonotypes in ibrutinib-treated CLL. Study-wide findings and caveats: Treatment left the uncommon public clonotypes either contracted or stable in frequency.

From germline, CDR1 is MNHNY and CDR2 SVGAGI (reference sequence). This CDR3 is built from 16 residues. The ends were cut back, 5 bases at V and 9 bases at J, with 20 bases in the middle. The table lists this clone with a few counts. What it recognizes is unknown. Assay: immunoSEQ multiplex PCR; the TCRdb copy retains only in-frame clones and omits some. This table holds some 27,000 clones, 45% to 60% found once. The receptor comes from a human donor with chronic lymphocytic leukemia. Sequencing was performed on PBMCs, taken before ibrutinib treatment. The chain couples TRBV6-6 to TRBJ1-6, with a tentative D call TRBD1 (5 bases). The CDR3 loop is CASSTPGGGGSSPLHF. The CDR3 nucleotides read TGTGCCAGCAGTACACCCGGTGGGGGGGGAAGTTCACCCCTCCACTTT.